This TCR beta chain derives from a study of blood T cells in healthy people across ages. Findings and limits, study-wide: Naive T cell percentage showed a strong correlation with TCR beta diversity. Getting older went along with TCR beta diversity per million T cells dropping roughly linearly.

This CDR3 has 12 residues. CDR1 is SQVTM, CDR2 ANQGSEA, per germline. Trimming took 7 bases from V and 3 from J, leaving 12 bases between them. This clonotype was detected a few times. Its matching antigen is unknown. Sample-barcoded 5' priming and a J-beta primer mix drove a second PCR of 7 to 11 cycles. Using its own MiXCR run on the 5' RACE reads, TCRdb lists one record per CDR3 protein. The data hold fewer than 950,000 distinct CDR3 sequences, with 50% to 65% observed a single time. A minimum of 6 micrograms of total RNA was extracted per sample. Sample: blood. The rearrangement links TRBV29-1 to TRBJ2-5, with D perhaps TRBD2 (6 bases). The TCR comes from a man aged 80 or over in good health. CDR3 amino acids: CSAEGGEETQYF. The CDR3 bases are TGCAGCGCAGAAGGCGGGGAAGAGACCCAGTACTTC.